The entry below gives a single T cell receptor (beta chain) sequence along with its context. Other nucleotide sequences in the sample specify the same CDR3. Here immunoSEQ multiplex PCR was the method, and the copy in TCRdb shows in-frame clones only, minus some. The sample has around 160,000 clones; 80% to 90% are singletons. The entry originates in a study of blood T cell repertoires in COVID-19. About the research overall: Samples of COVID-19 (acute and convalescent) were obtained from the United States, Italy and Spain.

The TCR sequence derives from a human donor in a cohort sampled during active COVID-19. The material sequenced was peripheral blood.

CDR3 sequence (DNA): TGTGCCAGCAGCCAAGTCCGAGGCACTGAAGCTTTCTTT. This sequence encodes CASSQVRGTEAFF. The chain joins TRBV3-1 (or the pseudogene TRBV3-2) to TRBJ1-1, with no clear D. The CDR3 covers 13 residues. CDR1 LGHDT and CDR2 YNNKEL come from the germline V gene (reference sequence). Trimming took 1 base from V and 4 from J, leaving 7 bases between them.